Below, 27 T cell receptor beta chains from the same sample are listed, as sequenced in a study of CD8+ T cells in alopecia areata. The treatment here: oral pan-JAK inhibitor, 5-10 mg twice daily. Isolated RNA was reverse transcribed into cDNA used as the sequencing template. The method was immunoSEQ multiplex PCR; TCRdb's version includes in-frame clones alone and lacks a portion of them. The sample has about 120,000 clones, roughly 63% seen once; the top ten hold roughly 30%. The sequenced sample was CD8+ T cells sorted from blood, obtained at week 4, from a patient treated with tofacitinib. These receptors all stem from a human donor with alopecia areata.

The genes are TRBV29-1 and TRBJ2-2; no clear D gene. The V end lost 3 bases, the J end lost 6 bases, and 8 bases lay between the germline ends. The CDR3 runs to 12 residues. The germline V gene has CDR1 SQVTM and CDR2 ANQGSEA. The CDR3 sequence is CSVDLWAGELFF. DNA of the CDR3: TGCAGCGTTGATTTGTGGGCCGGGGAGCTGTTTTTT.

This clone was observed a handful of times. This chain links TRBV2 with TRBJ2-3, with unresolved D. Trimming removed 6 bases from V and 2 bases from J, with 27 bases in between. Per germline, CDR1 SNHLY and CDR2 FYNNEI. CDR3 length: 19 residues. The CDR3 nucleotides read TGTGCCAGCAGCGACCCAGCCGCAGGTCAGGAATTAAACACAGATACGCAGTATTTT. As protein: CASSDPAAGQELNTDTQYF.

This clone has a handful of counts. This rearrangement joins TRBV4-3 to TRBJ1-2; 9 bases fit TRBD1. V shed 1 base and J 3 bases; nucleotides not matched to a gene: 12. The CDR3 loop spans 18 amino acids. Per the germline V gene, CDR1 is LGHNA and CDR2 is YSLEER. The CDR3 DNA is TGCGCCAGCAGCCAAGGAGTCGGTTTGGACAGGGGCGACTATGGCTACACCTTC. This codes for CASSQGVGLDRGDYGYTF.

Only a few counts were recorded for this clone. The CDR3 region has the DNA TGCAGCGTTGAAGATTACGGGGGAAGCACTGAAGCTTTCTTT. Encoded protein: CSVEDYGGSTEAFF. The chain couples TRBV29-1 to TRBJ1-1; D is perhaps TRBD1 (5 bases). V lost 0 bases and J 4 bases, leaving 12 bases between the germline ends. Germline V gene lookup returns CDR1 SQVTM and CDR2 ANQGSEA. This CDR3 comprises 14 residues.

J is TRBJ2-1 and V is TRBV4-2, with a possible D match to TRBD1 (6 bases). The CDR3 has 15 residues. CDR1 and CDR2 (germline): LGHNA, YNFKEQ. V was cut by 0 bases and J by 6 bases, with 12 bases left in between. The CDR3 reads CASSQDGQGFNEQFF. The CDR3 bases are TGTGCCAGCAGCCAAGATGGCCAGGGGTTCAATGAGCAGTTCTTC.

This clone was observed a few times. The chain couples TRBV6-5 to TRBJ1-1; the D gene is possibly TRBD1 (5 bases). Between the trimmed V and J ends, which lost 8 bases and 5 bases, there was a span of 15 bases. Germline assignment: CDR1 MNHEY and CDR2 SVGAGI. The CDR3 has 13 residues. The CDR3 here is CASGKAGETEAFF. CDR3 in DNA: TGTGCCAGCGGCAAGGCGGGGGAGACTGAAGCTTTCTTT.

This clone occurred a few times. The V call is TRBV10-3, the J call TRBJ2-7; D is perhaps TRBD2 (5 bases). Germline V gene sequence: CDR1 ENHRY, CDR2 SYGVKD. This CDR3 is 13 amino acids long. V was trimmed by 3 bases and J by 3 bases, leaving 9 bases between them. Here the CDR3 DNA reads TGTGCCATCAGTGACGGACGGGGCTACGAGCAGTACTTC. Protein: CAISDGRGYEQYF.

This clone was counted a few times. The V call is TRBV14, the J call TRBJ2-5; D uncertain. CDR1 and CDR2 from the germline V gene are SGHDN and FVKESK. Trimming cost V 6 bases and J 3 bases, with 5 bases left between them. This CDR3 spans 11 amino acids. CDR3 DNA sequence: TGTGCCAGCAGTACCGAAGAGACCCAGTACTTC. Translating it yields CASSTEETQYF.

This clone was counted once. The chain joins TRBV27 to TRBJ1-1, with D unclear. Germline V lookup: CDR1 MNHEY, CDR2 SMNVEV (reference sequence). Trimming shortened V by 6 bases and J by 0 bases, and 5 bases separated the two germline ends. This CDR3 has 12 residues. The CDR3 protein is CASRGVNTEAFF. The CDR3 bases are TGTGCCAGCAGGGGTGTGAACACTGAAGCTTTCTTT.

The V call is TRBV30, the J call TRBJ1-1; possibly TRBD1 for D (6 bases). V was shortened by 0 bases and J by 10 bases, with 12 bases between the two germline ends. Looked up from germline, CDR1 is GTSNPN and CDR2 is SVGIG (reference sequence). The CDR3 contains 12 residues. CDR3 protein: CAWSVQTGLAFF. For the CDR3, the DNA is TGTGCCTGGAGTGTACAGACAGGACTAGCTTTCTTT.

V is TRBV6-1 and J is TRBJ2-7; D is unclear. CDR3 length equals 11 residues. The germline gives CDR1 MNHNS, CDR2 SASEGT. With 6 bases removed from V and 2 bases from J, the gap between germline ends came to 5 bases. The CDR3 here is CASRYTYEQYF. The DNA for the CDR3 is TGTGCCAGCAGGTATACCTACGAGCAGTACTTC.

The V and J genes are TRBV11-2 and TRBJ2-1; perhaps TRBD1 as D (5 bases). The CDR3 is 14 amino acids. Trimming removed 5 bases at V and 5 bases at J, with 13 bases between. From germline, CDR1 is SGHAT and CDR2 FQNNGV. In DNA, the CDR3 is TGTGCCAGCAGCCGTCAAGACAGCAACAATGAGCAGTTCTTC. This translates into CASSRQDSNNEQFF.

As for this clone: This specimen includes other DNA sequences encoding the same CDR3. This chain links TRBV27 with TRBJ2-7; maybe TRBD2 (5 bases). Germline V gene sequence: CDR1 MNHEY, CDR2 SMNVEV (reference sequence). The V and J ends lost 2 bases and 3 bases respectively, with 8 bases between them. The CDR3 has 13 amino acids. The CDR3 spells CASSLSGGYEQYF. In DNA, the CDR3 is TGTGCCAGCAGTTTAAGCGGCGGCTACGAGCAGTACTTC.

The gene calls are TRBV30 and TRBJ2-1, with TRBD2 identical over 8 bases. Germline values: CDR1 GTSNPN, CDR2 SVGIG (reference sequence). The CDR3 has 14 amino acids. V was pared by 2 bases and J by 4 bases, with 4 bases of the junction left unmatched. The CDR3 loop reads CAWSSSSGYNEQFF. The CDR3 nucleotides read TGTGCCTGGAGTAGTTCTAGCGGGTACAATGAGCAGTTCTTC.

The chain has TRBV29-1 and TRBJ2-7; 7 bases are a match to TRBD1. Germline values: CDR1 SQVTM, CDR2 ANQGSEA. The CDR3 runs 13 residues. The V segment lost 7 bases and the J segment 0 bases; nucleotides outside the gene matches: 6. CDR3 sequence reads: CSARTGSSYEQYF. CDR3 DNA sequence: TGCAGCGCCCGGACAGGTAGCTCCTACGAGCAGTACTTC.

CDR3 protein: CAIRANPGDTQYF. DNA for the CDR3: TGTGCCATCAGAGCGAATCCGGGAGATACGCAGTATTTT. The chain employs TRBV10-3 and TRBJ2-3, with D unresolved. The CDR3 consists of 13 residues. The V end lost 6 bases, the J end lost 5 bases, and 12 bases lay between the germline ends. From germline, CDR1 is ENHRY and CDR2 SYGVKD.

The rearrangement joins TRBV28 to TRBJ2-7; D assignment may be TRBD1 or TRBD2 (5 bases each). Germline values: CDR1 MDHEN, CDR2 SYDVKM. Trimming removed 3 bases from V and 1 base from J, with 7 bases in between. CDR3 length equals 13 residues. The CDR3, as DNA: TGTGCCAGCAGTTTGAGGGGATCCTACGAGCAGTACTTC. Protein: CASSLRGSYEQYF.

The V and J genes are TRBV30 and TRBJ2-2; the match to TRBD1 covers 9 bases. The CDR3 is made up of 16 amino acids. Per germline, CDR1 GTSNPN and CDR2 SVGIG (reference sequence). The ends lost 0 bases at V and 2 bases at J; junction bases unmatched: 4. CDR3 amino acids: CAWSVPGQGNTGELFF. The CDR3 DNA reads TGTGCCTGGAGTGTACCGGGACAGGGCAACACCGGGGAGCTGTTTTTT.

The CDR3 region has the DNA TGTGCCAGCTCGACCGGGACACTCGAAAAACTGTTTTTT. As protein: CASSTGTLEKLFF. This chain links TRBV18 with TRBJ1-4; D is possibly TRBD1 (6 bases). Germline V gives CDR1 KGHSH, CDR2 LQKENI. The CDR3 spans 13 residues. V was trimmed by 6 bases and J by 8 bases, leaving 13 bases between them.

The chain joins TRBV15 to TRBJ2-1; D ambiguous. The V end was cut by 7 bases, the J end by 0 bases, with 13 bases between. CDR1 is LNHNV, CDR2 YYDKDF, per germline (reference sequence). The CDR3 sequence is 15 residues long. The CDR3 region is CATTTKGISYNEQFF. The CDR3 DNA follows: TGTGCCACCACTACCAAGGGTATCTCCTACAATGAGCAGTTCTTC.

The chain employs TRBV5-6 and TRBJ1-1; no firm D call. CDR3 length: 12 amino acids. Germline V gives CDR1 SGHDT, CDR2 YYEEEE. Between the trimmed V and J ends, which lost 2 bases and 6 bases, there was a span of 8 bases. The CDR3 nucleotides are TGTGCCAGCAGCTTTGGAACGGCTGAAGCTTTCTTT. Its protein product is CASSFGTAEAFF.

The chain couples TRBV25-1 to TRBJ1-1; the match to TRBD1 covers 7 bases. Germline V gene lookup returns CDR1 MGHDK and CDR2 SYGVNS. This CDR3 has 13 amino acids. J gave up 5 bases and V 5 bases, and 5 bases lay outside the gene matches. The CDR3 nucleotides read TGTGCCAGCAGTCCAACAGGGGAGACTGAAGCTTTCTTT. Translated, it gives CASSPTGETEAFF.

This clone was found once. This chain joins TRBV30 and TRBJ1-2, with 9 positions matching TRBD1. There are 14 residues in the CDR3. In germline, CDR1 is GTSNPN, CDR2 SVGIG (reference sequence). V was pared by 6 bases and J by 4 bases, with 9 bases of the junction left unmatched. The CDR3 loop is CACGGTGPTYGYTF. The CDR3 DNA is TGTGCCTGCGGGGGGACAGGGCCCACCTATGGCTACACCTTC.

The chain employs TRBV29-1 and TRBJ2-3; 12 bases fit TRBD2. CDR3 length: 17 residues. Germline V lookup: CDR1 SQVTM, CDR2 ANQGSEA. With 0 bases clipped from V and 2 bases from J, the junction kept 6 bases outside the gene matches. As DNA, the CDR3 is TGCAGCGTTGAAGACCCGCGACTAGCGGGGGACACAGATACGCAGTATTTT. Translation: CSVEDPRLAGDTDTQYF.

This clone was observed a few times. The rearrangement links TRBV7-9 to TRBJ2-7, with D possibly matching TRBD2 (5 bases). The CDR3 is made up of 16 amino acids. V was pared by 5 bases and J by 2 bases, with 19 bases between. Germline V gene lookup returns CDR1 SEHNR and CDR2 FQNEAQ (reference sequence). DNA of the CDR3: TGTGCCAGCAGCGCCACTAGGACGGAGACACCCTACGAGCAGTACTTC. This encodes CASSATRTETPYEQYF.

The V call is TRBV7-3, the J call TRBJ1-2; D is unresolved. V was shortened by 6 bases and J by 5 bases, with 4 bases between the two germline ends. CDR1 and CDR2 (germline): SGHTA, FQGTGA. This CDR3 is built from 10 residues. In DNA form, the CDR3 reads TGTGCCAGCAGTCATTATGGCTACACCTTC. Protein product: CASSHYGYTF.

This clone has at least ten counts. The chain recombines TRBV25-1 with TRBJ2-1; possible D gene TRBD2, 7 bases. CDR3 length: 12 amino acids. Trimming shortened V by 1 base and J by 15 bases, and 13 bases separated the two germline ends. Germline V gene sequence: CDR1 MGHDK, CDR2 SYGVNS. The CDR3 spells CASSEWGGLPFF. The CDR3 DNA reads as TGTGCCAGCAGTGAATGGGGGGGGCTCCCGTTCTTC.